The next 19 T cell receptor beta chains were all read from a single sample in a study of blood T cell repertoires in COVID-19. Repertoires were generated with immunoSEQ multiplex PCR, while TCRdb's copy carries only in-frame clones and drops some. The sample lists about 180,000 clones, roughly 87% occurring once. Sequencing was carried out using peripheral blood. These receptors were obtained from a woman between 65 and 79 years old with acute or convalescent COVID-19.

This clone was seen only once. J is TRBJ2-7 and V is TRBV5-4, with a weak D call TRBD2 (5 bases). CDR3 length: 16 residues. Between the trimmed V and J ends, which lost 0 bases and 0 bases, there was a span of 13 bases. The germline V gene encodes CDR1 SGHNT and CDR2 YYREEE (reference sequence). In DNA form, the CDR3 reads TGTGCCAGCAGCTTGGTGGACTTTGGGGTCTCCTACGAGCAGTACTTC. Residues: CASSLVDFGVSYEQYF.

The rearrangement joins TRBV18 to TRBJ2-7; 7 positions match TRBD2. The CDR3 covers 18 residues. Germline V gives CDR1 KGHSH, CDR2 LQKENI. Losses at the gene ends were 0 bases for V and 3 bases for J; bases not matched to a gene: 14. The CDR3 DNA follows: TGTGCCAGCTCACCACCGGTTTCTGGCGGGAGAGCGGACTACGAGCAGTACTTC. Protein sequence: CASSPPVSGGRADYEQYF.

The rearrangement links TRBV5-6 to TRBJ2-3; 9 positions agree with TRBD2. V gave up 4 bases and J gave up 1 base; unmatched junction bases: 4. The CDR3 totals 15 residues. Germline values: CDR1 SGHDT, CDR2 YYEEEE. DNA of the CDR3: TGTGCCAGCAGCGACAGGACTAGCGGCACAGATACGCAGTATTTT. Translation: CASSDRTSGTDTQYF.

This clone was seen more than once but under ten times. The CDR3 DNA is TGTGCCATCAAAGGGGCTTACTATGGCTACACCTTC. It yields the protein CAIKGAYYGYTF. The chain combines TRBV10-3 with TRBJ1-2; D is possibly TRBD1 (5 bases). The CDR3 runs 12 residues. The germline V gene encodes CDR1 ENHRY and CDR2 SYGVKD. V lost 7 bases to trimming and J lost 3 bases, with 9 bases between them.

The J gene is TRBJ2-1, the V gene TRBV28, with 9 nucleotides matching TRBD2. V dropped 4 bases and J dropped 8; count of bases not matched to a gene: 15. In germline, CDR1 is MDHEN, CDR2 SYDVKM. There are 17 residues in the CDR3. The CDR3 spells CASSSVAGAGPFHEQFF. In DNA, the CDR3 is TGTGCCAGCAGTTCCGTAGCGGGAGCGGGACCATTCCATGAGCAGTTCTTC.

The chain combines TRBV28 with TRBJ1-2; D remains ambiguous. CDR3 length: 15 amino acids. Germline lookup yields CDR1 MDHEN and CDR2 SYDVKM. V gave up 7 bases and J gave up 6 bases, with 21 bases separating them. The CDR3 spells CASTDGPLDRDGYTF. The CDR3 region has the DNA TGTGCCAGCACCGATGGGCCATTAGACCGCGATGGCTACACCTTC.

The CDR3 protein is CASSQIAEQFF. The CDR3 nucleotides are TGTGCCAGCAGCCAAATAGCTGAGCAGTTCTTC. The chain combines TRBV7-6 with TRBJ2-1; D not resolved. V lost 5 bases and J 9 bases, leaving 8 bases between the germline ends. CDR3 length equals 11 residues. Germline CDR1 is SGHVS and CDR2 is FNYEAQ.

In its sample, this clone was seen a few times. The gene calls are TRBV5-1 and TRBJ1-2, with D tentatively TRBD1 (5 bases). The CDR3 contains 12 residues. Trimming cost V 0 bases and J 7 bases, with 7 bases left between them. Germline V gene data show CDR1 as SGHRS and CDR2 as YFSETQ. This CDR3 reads CASSLEGAGYTF. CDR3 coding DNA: TGCGCCAGCAGCTTGGAAGGGGCTGGCTACACCTTC.

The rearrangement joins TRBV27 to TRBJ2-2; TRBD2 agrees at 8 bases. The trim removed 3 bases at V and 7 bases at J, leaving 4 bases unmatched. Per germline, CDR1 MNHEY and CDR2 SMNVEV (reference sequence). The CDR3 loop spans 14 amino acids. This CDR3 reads CASSFVGRGGELFF. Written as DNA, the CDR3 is TGTGCCAGCAGTTTCGTCGGGAGGGGCGGGGAGCTGTTTTTT.

CDR3 nucleotides: TGTGCCAGCAAACAGCCAGGGGCTTATGGCTACACCTTC. Its translation is CASKQPGAYGYTF. The V gene is TRBV28, the J gene TRBJ1-2, with a tentative D call TRBD1 (6 bases). V lost 7 bases to trimming and J lost 5 bases, with 14 bases between them. The CDR3 consists of 13 residues. Germline V gene data show CDR1 as MDHEN and CDR2 as SYDVKM.

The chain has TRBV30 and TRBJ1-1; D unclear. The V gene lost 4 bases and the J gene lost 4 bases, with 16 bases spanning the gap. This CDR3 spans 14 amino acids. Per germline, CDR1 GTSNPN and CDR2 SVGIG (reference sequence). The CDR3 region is CAWNKFPRGTEAFF. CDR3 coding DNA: TGTGCCTGGAATAAGTTCCCCAGAGGCACTGAAGCTTTCTTT.

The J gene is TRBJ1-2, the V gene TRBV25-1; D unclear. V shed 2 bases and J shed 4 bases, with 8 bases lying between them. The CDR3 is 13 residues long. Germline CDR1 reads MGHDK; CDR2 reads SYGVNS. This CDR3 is CASSEDTAYGYTF. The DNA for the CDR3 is TGTGCCAGCAGTGAAGACACGGCCTATGGCTACACCTTC.

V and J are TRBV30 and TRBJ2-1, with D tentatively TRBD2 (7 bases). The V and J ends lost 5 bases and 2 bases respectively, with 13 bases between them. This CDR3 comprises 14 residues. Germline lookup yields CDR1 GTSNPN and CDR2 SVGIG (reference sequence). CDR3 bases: TGTGCCTGGGTCCGGGGGGCCGCCTACAATGAGCAGTTCTTC. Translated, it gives CAWVRGAAYNEQFF.

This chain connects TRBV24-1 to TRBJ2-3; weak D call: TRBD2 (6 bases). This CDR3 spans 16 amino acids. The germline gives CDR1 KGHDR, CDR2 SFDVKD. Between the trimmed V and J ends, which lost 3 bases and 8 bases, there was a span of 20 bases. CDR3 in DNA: TGTGCCACCAGTGATAAGTTGGCGGGATTAATGGGTACGCAGTATTTT. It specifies CATSDKLAGLMGTQYF.

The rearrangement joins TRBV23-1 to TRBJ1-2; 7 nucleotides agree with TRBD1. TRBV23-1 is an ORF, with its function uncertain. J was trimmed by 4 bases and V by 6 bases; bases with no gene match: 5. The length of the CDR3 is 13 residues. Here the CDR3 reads CASRYRGSYGYTF. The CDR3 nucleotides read TGCGCCAGCAGATACAGGGGCAGCTATGGCTACACCTTC.

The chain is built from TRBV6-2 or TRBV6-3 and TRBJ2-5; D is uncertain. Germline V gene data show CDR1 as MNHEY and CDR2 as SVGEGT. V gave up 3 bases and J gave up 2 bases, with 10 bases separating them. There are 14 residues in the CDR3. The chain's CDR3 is CASSYKTRQETQYF. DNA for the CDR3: TGTGCCAGCAGTTATAAGACTCGACAAGAGACCCAGTACTTC.

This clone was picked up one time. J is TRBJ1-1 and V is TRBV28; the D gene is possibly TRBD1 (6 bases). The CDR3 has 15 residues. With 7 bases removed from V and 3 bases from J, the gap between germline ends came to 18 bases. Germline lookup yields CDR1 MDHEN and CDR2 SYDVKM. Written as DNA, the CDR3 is TGTGCCAGCACCCCCTTCAGGGGCTCGGACACTGAAGCTTTCTTT. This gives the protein CASTPFRGSDTEAFF.

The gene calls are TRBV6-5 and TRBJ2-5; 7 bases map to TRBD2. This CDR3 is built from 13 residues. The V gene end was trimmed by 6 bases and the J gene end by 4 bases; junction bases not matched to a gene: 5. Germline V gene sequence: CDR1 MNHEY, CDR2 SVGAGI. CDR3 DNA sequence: TGTGCCAGCAGATGGGGGAGGGGAGAGACCCAGTACTTC. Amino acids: CASRWGRGETQYF.

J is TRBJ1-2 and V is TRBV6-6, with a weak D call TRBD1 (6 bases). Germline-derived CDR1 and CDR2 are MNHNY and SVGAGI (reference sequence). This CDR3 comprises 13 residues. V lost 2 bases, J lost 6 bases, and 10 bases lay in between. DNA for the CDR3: TGTGCCAGCAGTTACAGCGCAGGGGATGGCTACACCTTC. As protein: CASSYSAGDGYTF.